This T cell receptor beta chain was documented in a study of blood T cell repertoires in COVID-19. Only in-frame clones appear in the TCRdb table, and some are missing; sequencing was by immunoSEQ multiplex PCR. This table has some 210,000 clones, roughly 90% appearing once. Trimming took off 4 bases at V and 1 base at J, with 3 bases between the two ends. Germline assignment: CDR1 SGHRS and CDR2 YFSETQ. CDR3 length equals 11 residues. V usage is TRBV5-1 and J usage is TRBJ2-7; no clear D. The sequencing sample was made of peripheral blood. This TCR came from a man aged 55 to 69 with COVID-19, enrolled during active disease. The CDR3 DNA sequence: TGCGCCAGCAGCCAGTCCTACGAGCAGTACTTC. Translation gives CASSQSYEQYF.